The clone carrying this TCR beta chain is deemed medium-sized. The use of a sample-barcoded 5' primer and a J-beta primer mix characterized a second PCR of about 7 to 12 cycles. Every single cDNA molecule received a tag from a template-switch adaptor with 12 random nucleotides. TCRdb reprocessed the 5' RACE reads with MiXCR, giving one entry per CDR3 protein. The profile shows 500,000 to 650,000 distinct CDR3 sequences, around a quarter of them singletons. This sample was included in a study of blood T cells in healthy people across ages. The V gene's germline CDR1 is LGHNA and CDR2 YSLEER. CDR3 length: 16 amino acids. V lost 0 bases to trimming and J lost 2 bases; unmatched junction nucleotides: 4. The sample also formed part of further work on T cells of mothers and their children. This second study notes: The sample comes from fewer than ten healthy Caucasian donors: mothers and children.

The TCR was taken from a boy aged 2-15 years in good health. The material sequenced was blood. The J gene is TRBJ2-5, the V gene TRBV4-3, with 9 positions matching TRBD1. Here the CDR3 DNA reads TGCGCCAGCAGCCAAGAGGGACAGGGTACTCAAGAGACCCAGTACTTC. Its protein product is CASSQEGQGTQETQYF.